One and the same sample provided the 14 T cell receptor beta chains below, sequenced in a study of blood T cells in healthy people across ages. Next came a second PCR, run for roughly 6 to 11 cycles, which used a sample-barcoded 5' primer along with a J-beta primer mix. TCRdb analysed the 5' RACE reads with MiXCR anew, one entry per CDR3 protein. The sample gives approximately 800,000 distinct CDR3 sequences, around 62% of which show up once; around a quarter is in the top ten. The sequenced sample was blood. The origin of the receptors is a man aged 25-40 years in good health.

The sample holds a few counts of this clonotype. The rearrangement links TRBV12-5 to TRBJ2-1, with D perhaps being TRBD1 or TRBD2 (6 bases each). Trimming left V 5 bases short and J 7 bases short, with 12 bases between. The CDR3 is 13 residues long. The germline V gene encodes CDR1 LGHNT and CDR2 FRNRAP. The CDR3 sequence is CASGGGLYNEQFF. CDR3 coding DNA: TGTGCTAGTGGTGGGGGGCTCTATAATGAGCAGTTCTTC.

This clonotype was observed many times. This chain uses TRBV5-1 with TRBJ2-3; possible D gene TRBD1, 6 bases. CDR3 size: 14 residues. Germline V gene sequence: CDR1 SGHRS, CDR2 YFSETQ. Trimming took off 0 bases at V and 2 bases at J, with 7 bases between the two ends. This chain's CDR3 is CASSLGQDTDTQYF. The CDR3 coding sequence is TGCGCCAGCAGCTTGGGACAGGACACAGATACGCAGTATTTT. Looking up the rest from reference TRBV5-1 and TRBJ2-3 gives the full variable domain: KAGVTQTPRYLIKTRGQQVTLSCSPISGHRSVSWYQQTPGQGLQFLFEYFSETQRNKGNFPGRFSGRQFSNSRSEMNVSTLELGDSALYLCASSLGQDTDTQYFGPGTRLTVL.

The gene calls are TRBV7-2 and TRBJ2-3; 7 nucleotides match TRBD2. CDR1 is SGHTA, CDR2 FQGNSA, per germline. V dropped 5 bases and J dropped 2; count of bases not matched to a gene: 10. CDR3 size: 16 residues. The CDR3 protein is CASSPKRGVPTDTQYF. CDR3 sequence (DNA): TGTGCCAGCAGCCCAAAGCGGGGAGTTCCCACAGATACGCAGTATTTT.

The CDR3 loop reads CASSVVGHTQYF. The CDR3 nucleotides read TGTGCCAGCAGTGTGGTCGGGCATACGCAGTATTTT. V is TRBV9 and J is TRBJ2-3; no firm D call. V lost 5 bases and J lost 7, with 11 bases in between. CDR3 size: 12 residues. CDR1 is SGDLS, CDR2 YYNGEE, per germline.

This clonotype was picked up a small number of times. The genes are TRBV2 and TRBJ2-7; D remains ambiguous. TRBJ2-5 explains the end of the DNA better; the J call may be wrong. The CDR3 runs to 16 residues. Germline V gene sequence: CDR1 SNHLY, CDR2 FYNNEI. CDR3 sequence: CASSLVVPASRETQYF. The DNA of the CDR3 is TGTGCCAGCAGCTTGGTCGTGCCGGCATCACGGGAGACCCAGTACTTC.

This sequence joins TRBV5-1 and TRBJ2-5, with 7 bases matching TRBD2. The ends lost 3 bases at V and 11 bases at J; junction bases unmatched: 13. Germline V gene lookup returns CDR1 SGHRS and CDR2 YFSETQ. The CDR3 runs to 14 residues. The CDR3 here is CASSSNGRADEQYF. The CDR3 nucleotides are TGCGCCAGCAGCTCCAATGGGAGGGCCGATGAGCAGTACTTC.

As concerns this clonotype: A read error may explain this, as a much larger clone is one base away. V usage is TRBV29-1 and J usage is TRBJ1-5; no clear D gene. The CDR3 runs to 13 residues. The V gene's germline CDR1 is SQVTM and CDR2 ANQGSEA. The CDR3, as DNA: TGCAGCGTTGGAAGCGGACCCAATCAGCCCCGGCATTTT. This translates into CSVGSGPNQPRHF.

The J gene is TRBJ2-3, the V gene TRBV29-1; 7 nucleotides align to TRBD2. The CDR3 consists of 14 residues. CDR1 and CDR2 from the germline V gene are SQVTM and ANQGSEA. Trimming at V came to 6 bases and at J to 2 bases, leaving 8 bases not matched to a gene. DNA of the CDR3: TGCAGCGTCGGACCAGCGGGAAACACAGATACGCAGTATTTT. Residues: CSVGPAGNTDTQYF.

The V call is TRBV30, the J call TRBJ2-1, with 12 bases aligning to TRBD2. Germline V gene sequence: CDR1 GTSNPN, CDR2 SVGIG (reference sequence). The ends lost 5 bases at V and 10 bases at J; junction bases unmatched: 12. This CDR3 is built from 15 residues. The CDR3 region is CAWGLLAGGDHEQFF. CDR3 DNA: TGTGCCTGGGGGCTACTAGCGGGGGGAGACCACGAGCAGTTCTTC.

V and J are TRBV7-3 and TRBJ2-1; D may correspond to TRBD1 or TRBD2 (5 bases each). The CDR3 covers 15 residues. Trimming took off 2 bases at V and 6 bases at J, with 14 bases between the two ends. Germline loops: CDR1 SGHTA, CDR2 FQGTGA. In DNA, the CDR3 is TGTGCCAGCAGCTTAGCTGGGGGACCCCTCAATGAGCAGTTCTTC. Translating gives CASSLAGGPLNEQFF.

The chain links TRBV29-1 to TRBJ2-7; 7 bases match TRBD2. V shed 2 bases, J shed 3 bases, and the junction held 10 bases outside the gene matches. The V gene's germline CDR1 is SQVTM and CDR2 ANQGSEA. This CDR3 spans 15 amino acids. The CDR3 DNA reads TGCAGCGTTGAAAGGGCAGTAGCGGGCCTCTACGAGCAGTACTTC. Its protein product is CSVERAVAGLYEQYF.

The J gene is TRBJ2-4, the V gene TRBV20-1, with a tentative D call TRBD1 (6 bases). The CDR3 consists of 15 residues. The V end was cut by 6 bases, the J end by 0 bases, with 15 bases between. Germline V CDR1 and CDR2: DFQATT, SNEGSKA (reference sequence). CDR3 bases: TGCAGTGCCCCTCCGGACAGCAAAGCCAAAAACATTCAGTACTTC. This translates into CSAPPDSKAKNIQYF.

The chain carries TRBV6-1 and TRBJ2-7; D might be TRBD1 (5 bases). Germline V gene lookup returns CDR1 MNHNS and CDR2 SASEGT. The CDR3 is 12 residues long. The ends were cut back, 10 bases at V and 3 bases at J, with 13 bases in the middle. Written as DNA, the CDR3 is TGTGCCACTTCAGACAGCATCTACGAGCAGTACTTC. Protein sequence: CATSDSIYEQYF.

This clonotype is a singleton in its sample. The chain recombines TRBV13 with TRBJ2-7, with D perhaps TRBD1 (5 bases). The CDR3 spans 17 residues. V lost 0 bases, J lost 1 base, and 16 bases lay in between. Per the germline V gene, CDR1 is PRHDT and CDR2 is FYEKMQ (reference sequence). CDR3 sequence reads: CASSLGPKWQGSYEQYF. The CDR3 DNA sequence: TGTGCCAGCAGCTTAGGCCCTAAGTGGCAGGGATCCTACGAGCAGTACTTC.